The clone carrying this T cell receptor (beta chain) was found a few times. CDR1 and CDR2 from the germline V gene are SEHNR and FQNEAQ (reference sequence). V dropped 5 bases and J dropped 3; count of bases not matched to a gene: 7. The CDR3 contains 15 residues. TCRdb analysed the RT-PCR reads with MiXCR anew, one entry per CDR3 protein. Among about 960,000 distinct CDR3 sequences, about a sixth were seen once, and the ten largest hold roughly 6%. The sample originates from a study of patients and donors after allogeneic stem cell transplantation. This sequence joins TRBV7-9 and TRBJ1-1, with 9 positions matching TRBD1. Sequenced input: blood, either unsorted or a sorted T cell fraction (not recorded which). The sequence came from a human donor who was either an allogeneic HSCT recipient or a stem cell or donor lymphocyte infusion donor (not recorded which). It is not recorded whose cells these are; they may come from a transplant donor. The CDR3 DNA follows: TGTGCCAGCAGCCCCTGGACAGGGGAGCACACTGAAGCTTTCTTT. Its protein product is CASSPWTGEHTEAFF.